This T cell receptor beta chain came from a study of T cell responses to AZD1222 COVID-19 vaccine. This CDR3 is 15 amino acids long. Trimming cost V 0 bases and J 4 bases, with 9 bases left between them. The germline V gene encodes CDR1 MNHEY and CDR2 SVGAGI. As for this clone: Antigen unknown.

Study findings and constraints: Spike-specific TCRs gained breadth and depth after people received two AZD1222 doses.

The protocol was immunoSEQ multiplex PCR, while the TCRdb copy is restricted to in-frame clones and leaves out a portion. The table shows over 90,000 clones, with 90% occurring only once. The rearrangement links TRBV6-5 to TRBJ2-2, with D unclear. The receptor was derived from an adult in good health. The material sequenced was peripheral blood, taken on day 0 of AZD1222 vaccination. This CDR3 is CASSYSWALTGELFF. Here the CDR3 DNA reads TGTGCCAGCAGTTACTCGTGGGCGCTCACCGGGGAGCTGTTTTTT.